The 28 T cell receptor beta chains below come from one sample, sequenced in a study of blood T cell repertoires in COVID-19. TCRdb keeps only in-frame clones here, not all; method: immunoSEQ multiplex PCR. The sample includes around 100,000 clones, 70% to 90% of them seen just once. Sequencing was carried out using peripheral blood. These TCRs come from a man aged 45-65 years in a cohort sampled during active COVID-19.

This sequence joins TRBV19 and TRBJ1-1; weak D call: TRBD1 (5 bases). CDR3 size: 14 residues. Between the trimmed V and J ends, which lost 6 bases and 4 bases, there was a span of 15 bases. Germline V gives CDR1 LNHDA, CDR2 SQIVND (reference sequence). For the CDR3, the DNA is TGTGCCAGTAGCGTTCAGGAACAGGCCACTGAAGCTTTCTTT. Translating it yields CASSVQEQATEAFF.

This clone came up once. The rearrangement uses TRBV5-4 and TRBJ1-1; 10 positions match TRBD1. The trim removed 3 bases at V and 4 bases at J, leaving 6 bases unmatched. Per the germline V gene, CDR1 is SGHNT and CDR2 is YYREEE (reference sequence). The length of the CDR3 is 15 residues. CDR3 protein: CASSSTTGGLTEAFF. The CDR3 DNA sequence: TGTGCCAGCAGCTCCACGACAGGGGGCCTCACTGAAGCTTTCTTT. The full variable domain, rest sourced from reference TRBV5-4 and TRBJ1-1, is ETGVTQSPTHLIKTRGQQVTLRCSSQSGHNTVSWYQQALGQGPQFIFQYYREEENGRGNFPPRFSGLQFPNYSSELNVNALELDDSALYLCASSSTTGGLTEAFFGQGTRLTVV.

This chain joins TRBV19 and TRBJ1-2; D gene unclear. The CDR3 extends over 12 amino acids. The germline V and J ends were trimmed by 1 base and 8 bases, with 8 bases remaining between them. The germline gives CDR1 LNHDA, CDR2 SQIVND (reference sequence). CDR3 sequence (DNA): TGTGCCAGTAGTATAGGCCCGGGAGGCTACACCTTC. This translates into CASSIGPGGYTF. The full variable domain, rest sourced from reference TRBV19 and TRBJ1-2, is DGGITQSPKYLFRKEGQNVTLSCEQNLNHDAMYWYRQDPGQGLRLIYYSQIVNDFQKGDIAEGYSVSREKKESFPLTVTSAQKNPTAFYLCASSIGPGGYTFGSGTRLTVV.

The chain uses TRBV11-2 and TRBJ2-3, with TRBD1 matching over 10 bases. CDR3 length equals 15 residues. J gave up 7 bases and V 5 bases, and 9 bases lay outside the gene matches. Per the germline V gene, CDR1 is SGHAT and CDR2 is FQNNGV. In DNA, the CDR3 is TGTGCCAGCAGCATTCCGGGACAGGGGAGGAATACGCAGTATTTT. This encodes CASSIPGQGRNTQYF.

The chain combines TRBV6-2 or TRBV6-3 with TRBJ1-3, with D uncertain. CDR3 length equals 15 residues. V was cut by 6 bases and J by 1 base, with 13 bases left in between. The germline V gene encodes CDR1 MNHEY and CDR2 SVGEGT. CDR3 residues: CASSTRGLSGNTIYF. The CDR3 DNA sequence: TGTGCCAGCAGCACCCGGGGTTTGTCTGGAAACACCATATATTTT.

The V call is TRBV11-2, the J call TRBJ2-3, with D maybe TRBD1 (6 bases). Trimming pared 2 bases from V and 2 bases from J, leaving 11 bases between. Germline CDR1 reads SGHAT; CDR2 reads FQNNGV. The CDR3 runs to 15 residues. DNA for the CDR3: TGTGCCAGCAGCTTACGTCCAGGGGTCACAGATACGCAGTATTTT. Amino acids: CASSLRPGVTDTQYF.

CDR3 loop: CASSLRESGKLFF. The CDR3 DNA reads as TGTGCCAGCAGCTTACGGGAGTCAGGAAAACTGTTTTTT. This chain connects TRBV7-6 to TRBJ1-4, with D hard to call. V was trimmed by 2 bases and J by 10 bases, leaving 11 bases between them. The germline gives CDR1 SGHVS, CDR2 FNYEAQ. This CDR3 has 13 amino acids.

The chain employs TRBV18 and TRBJ2-5; possible D gene TRBD2, 5 bases. The CDR3 is made up of 14 amino acids. Germline CDR1 is KGHSH and CDR2 is LQKENI. Trimming cost V 1 base and J 4 bases, with 10 bases left between them. CDR3 nucleotides: TGTGCCAGCTCACCACTTCTAGCTGGAGAGACCCAGTACTTC. Amino acid sequence: CASSPLLAGETQYF.

This clone has just one count. The rearrangement joins TRBV24-1 to TRBJ2-7; tentative D call: TRBD2 (6 bases). V lost 2 bases and J 3 bases, leaving 16 bases between the germline ends. Germline CDR1 KGHDR, CDR2 SFDVKD. The CDR3 is made up of 16 amino acids. The CDR3 protein is CATSDSEGRSLYEQYF. In DNA, the CDR3 is TGTGCCACCAGTGATTCGGAGGGGAGAAGCCTCTACGAGCAGTACTTC.

This clone was observed a handful of times. The V gene is TRBV11-1, the J gene TRBJ1-6, with 10 nucleotides matching TRBD1. The CDR3 loop spans 14 amino acids. CDR1 SGHAT and CDR2 FQDESV come from the germline V gene (reference sequence). J gave up 10 bases and V 5 bases, and 5 bases lay outside the gene matches. CDR3 region: CASSRDRGGSPLHF. CDR3 coding DNA: TGTGCCAGCAGCCGGGACAGGGGTGGGTCACCCCTCCACTTT.

The J gene is TRBJ2-3, the V gene TRBV1; TRBD2 is the table's D call, not checked against the DNA. TRBV1 is shown as a pseudogene. CDR3 length: 17 residues. CDR3 sequence reads: CTSSSPSSGDSTDTQYF. In nucleotides, the CDR3 is TGCACCAGCAGCTCGCCGAGCAGCGGGGATTCCACAGATACGCAGTATTTT.

The chain links TRBV28 to TRBJ1-1; no firm D call. This CDR3 has 13 amino acids. Trimming left V 2 bases short and J 0 bases short, with 4 bases between. CDR1 is MDHEN and CDR2 is SYDVKM in the germline V gene. CDR3 in DNA: TGTGCCAGCAGTTTAGGGCTGAACACTGAAGCTTTCTTT. This encodes CASSLGLNTEAFF.

V usage is TRBV24-1 and J usage is TRBJ2-3; 8 bases fit TRBD2. In germline, CDR1 is KGHDR, CDR2 SFDVKD. CDR3 size: 15 residues. The V gene end was trimmed by 10 bases and the J gene end by 6 bases; junction bases not matched to a gene: 14. This CDR3 is CATSERGGGTDTQYF. The DNA of the CDR3 is TGTGCCACATCAGAACGGGGGGGTGGGACGGATACGCAGTATTTT.

This clone was seen only a few times. This chain uses TRBV7-9 with TRBJ1-2; a weak D match, TRBD1 (6 bases). V was clipped by 1 base and J by 7 bases, with 7 bases between them. The CDR3 runs 12 residues. The germline CDR1 and CDR2 sequences are SEHNR and FQNEAQ (reference sequence). The CDR3 sequence is CASSLDRVGYTF. DNA for the CDR3: TGTGCCAGCAGCTTAGACAGGGTTGGCTACACCTTC.

The chain employs TRBV2 and TRBJ1-5; 7 bases align to TRBD1. The CDR3 has 15 amino acids. Germline CDR1 SNHLY, CDR2 FYNNEI. Unmatched junction bases numbered 6, after V lost 4 bases and J lost 3 bases. CDR3 sequence (DNA): TGTGCCAGCAGTGTACAGGGGAGAATCAATCAGCCCCAGCATTTT. Protein sequence: CASSVQGRINQPQHF.

The V call is TRBV7-2, the J call TRBJ2-3; 9 positions match TRBD2. CDR1 and CDR2 (germline): SGHTA, FQGNSA. V dropped 1 base and J dropped 7; count of bases not matched to a gene: 3. The CDR3 has 14 amino acids. CDR3 bases: TGTGCCAGCAGCTTAGGCGGGGGGGCGTATACGCAGTATTTT. This codes for CASSLGGGAYTQYF.

This chain uses TRBV28 with TRBJ2-5, with TRBD1 matching 12 bases. V lost 4 bases to trimming and J lost 6 bases; unmatched junction nucleotides: 12. Per the germline V gene, CDR1 is MDHEN and CDR2 is SYDVKM. The CDR3 runs to 17 residues. CDR3 protein: CASSSRMGQGAHKTQYF. CDR3 nucleotide sequence: TGTGCCAGCAGTTCGAGGATGGGACAGGGGGCGCATAAGACCCAGTACTTC.

The V gene is TRBV7-8, the J gene TRBJ1-2; the match to TRBD1 covers 8 bases. J was trimmed by 2 bases and V by 3 bases; bases with no gene match: 11. Germline V gene lookup returns CDR1 SGHVS and CDR2 FQNEAQ. CDR3 length equals 17 residues. As DNA, the CDR3 is TGTGCCAGCAGCTTGGAGGGAGGGAGGACAGGGAACTATGGCTACACCTTC. This gives the protein CASSLEGGRTGNYGYTF. Full variable domain (rest looked up from reference TRBV7-8 and TRBJ1-2): GAGVSQSPRYKVAKRGQDVALRCDPISGHVSLFWYQQALGQGPEFLTYFQNEAQLDKSGLPSDRFFAERPEGSVSTLKIQRTQQEDSAVYLCASSLEGGRTGNYGYTFGSGTRLTVV.

This sequence joins TRBV28 and TRBJ2-4; 12 nucleotides align to TRBD2. CDR3 length equals 17 residues. The germline gives CDR1 MDHEN, CDR2 SYDVKM. Trimming took 2 bases from V and 1 from J; bases not matched to a gene: 3. The CDR3 DNA sequence: TGTGCCAGCAGTTTACTCGGACTAGCGGGGGCCAAAAACATTCAGTACTTC. Its protein is CASSLLGLAGAKNIQYF.

This clone appeared a few times. V is TRBV19 and J is TRBJ1-6; no definite D call. Between the trimmed V and J ends, which lost 9 bases and 4 bases, there was a span of 13 bases. CDR3 length: 14 amino acids. Germline V gives CDR1 LNHDA, CDR2 SQIVND (reference sequence). CDR3 sequence (DNA): TGTGCCAGCAGGTCCCCGGGGTATAATTCACCCCTCCACTTT. Translation gives CASRSPGYNSPLHF. Based on the CDR3 plus reference TRBV19 and TRBJ1-6, the full variable domain is DGGITQSPKYLFRKEGQNVTLSCEQNLNHDAMYWYRQDPGQGLRLIYYSQIVNDFQKGDIAEGYSVSREKKESFPLTVTSAQKNPTAFYLCASRSPGYNSPLHFGNGTRLTVT.

The chain carries TRBV7-2 and TRBJ1-1; 7 bases are a match to TRBD1. Germline CDR1 is SGHTA and CDR2 is FQGNSA. This CDR3 spans 15 amino acids. J lost 1 base, V lost 0 bases, and 2 bases had no gene match. The CDR3 spells CASSLARTGNTEAFF. In DNA, the CDR3 is TGTGCCAGCAGCTTAGCACGGACAGGGAACACTGAAGCTTTCTTT.

This chain joins TRBV13 and TRBJ1-1; TRBD1 matches at 11 bases. Trimming cost V 5 bases and J 4 bases; bases outside gene matches: 9. The germline CDR1 and CDR2 sequences are PRHDT and FYEKMQ (reference sequence). The CDR3 has 16 residues. CDR3 protein: CASSPSGTGGFTEAFF. CDR3 nucleotide sequence: TGTGCCAGCAGCCCCTCCGGGACAGGGGGTTTCACTGAAGCTTTCTTT.

With regard to this clone: Other DNA sequences in this specimen translate into the identical CDR3. The chain uses TRBV5-1 and TRBJ2-1, with 9 bases identical to TRBD2. Per the germline V gene, CDR1 is SGHRS and CDR2 is YFSETQ. This CDR3 comprises 15 residues. V lost 3 bases, J lost 7 bases, and 8 bases stayed unmatched. CDR3 loop: CASSSIAGAGNEQFF. The CDR3 DNA reads TGCGCCAGCAGCTCGATAGCGGGGGCCGGGAATGAGCAGTTCTTC.

The V call is TRBV18, the J call TRBJ2-7; 10 nucleotides line up with TRBD2. This CDR3 region has 14 residues. The V and J ends lost 6 bases and 2 bases, in that order; junction bases with no gene match: 4. In germline, CDR1 is KGHSH, CDR2 LQKENI. CDR3 nucleotide sequence: TGTGCCAGCTCGCTAGCGGGGGCCACCTACGAGCAGTACTTC. Translation: CASSLAGATYEQYF.

The J gene is TRBJ1-2, the V gene TRBV29-1, with 9 bases fitting TRBD1. Germline V gene data show CDR1 as SQVTM and CDR2 as ANQGSEA. V dropped 4 bases and J dropped 0; count of bases not matched to a gene: 6. The CDR3 loop spans 15 amino acids. The chain's CDR3 is CSVVGGQGSNYGYTF. Here the CDR3 DNA reads TGCAGCGTTGTGGGGGGACAGGGCTCTAACTATGGCTACACCTTC.

This chain uses TRBV12-3 or TRBV12-4 with TRBJ2-7; D possibly corresponds to TRBD2 (6 bases). The CDR3 contains 12 residues. Trimming pared 4 bases from V and 4 bases from J, leaving 8 bases between. This CDR3 reads CASSWRGYEQYF. The CDR3 DNA reads as TGTGCCAGCAGTTGGAGGGGTTACGAGCAGTACTTC.

V is TRBV28 and J is TRBJ1-5; D is possibly TRBD1 (6 bases). The germline CDR1 and CDR2 sequences are MDHEN and SYDVKM. CDR3 length: 16 residues. V shed 6 bases and J shed 5 bases, with 20 bases lying between them. The CDR3 DNA reads TGTGCCAGCAGCCCATCTACGGGACATATTTATCAGCCCCAGCATTTT. It translates to CASSPSTGHIYQPQHF.

This chain uses TRBV7-8 with TRBJ1-3, with D perhaps TRBD1 (5 bases). The CDR3 loop spans 14 amino acids. Germline CDR1 and CDR2: SGHVS and FQNEAQ. Trimming stripped 5 bases from V and 3 bases from J, with 11 bases between. The CDR3 region is CASSPGGGGNTIYF. CDR3 coding DNA: TGTGCCAGCAGCCCCGGGGGAGGTGGAAACACCATATATTTT.